The entry that follows covers one TCR beta chain sequence. This sample was taken from a study of cytomegalovirus exposure and HLA in healthy donors. The PCR contained 60 Vbeta and 13 Jbeta primers. Sequenced by immunoSEQ multiplex PCR; TCRdb stores in-frame clones only, minus some. The sample lists 200,000 to 250,000 clones; approximately 82% were seen once. CDR3 size: 18 residues. Germline CDR1 reads MGHRA; CDR2 reads YSYEKL. V gave up 1 base and J gave up 0 bases; unmatched junction bases: 11. The receptor was derived from a man aged 18 to 30 in good health and CMV-seronegative. Sequencing was performed on PBMCs. The chain is built from TRBV4-1 and TRBJ2-7; 8 bases match TRBD2. Here the CDR3 reads CASSQAPPSGPLSYEQYF. CDR3 coding DNA: TGCGCCAGCAGCCAAGCCCCACCTAGCGGGCCCCTCTCCTACGAGCAGTACTTC.